A single sample is the source of the 7 T cell receptor beta chains below, sequenced in a study of blood T cell repertoires in COVID-19. The method was immunoSEQ multiplex PCR; TCRdb's version includes in-frame clones alone and lacks a portion of them. In the table there are about 200,000 clones, 80% to 90% of which are singletons. Sequenced material: peripheral blood. These receptors were taken from a human donor with active or convalescent COVID-19. The donor label of this sample is uncertain.

The table lists this clone with a few counts. The V call is TRBV3-1 (or the pseudogene TRBV3-2), the J call TRBJ2-3, with 10 positions matching TRBD2. V shed 4 bases and J 6 bases; nucleotides not matched to a gene: 10. CDR3 length: 16 amino acids. Germline V CDR1 and CDR2: LGHDT, YNNKEL (reference sequence). In DNA form, the CDR3 reads TGTGCCAGCAGCCGGCCAGCGGGAGGGCCATGGGATACGCAGTATTTT. Residues: CASSRPAGGPWDTQYF.

This chain uses TRBV4-2 with TRBJ1-1; D possibly corresponds to TRBD1 (5 bases). Germline CDR1 reads LGHNA; CDR2 reads YNFKEQ. V gave up 3 bases and J gave up 0 bases, with 20 bases separating them. The length of the CDR3 is 18 residues. The CDR3 here is CASSQPDGQGLMNTEAFF. Written as DNA, the CDR3 is TGTGCCAGCAGCCAGCCCGACGGCCAGGGCCTCATGAACACTGAAGCTTTCTTT.

This chain joins TRBV5-6 and TRBJ1-2; D unresolved. The ends were cut back, 1 base at V and 7 bases at J, with 11 bases in the middle. This CDR3 has 13 residues. CDR1 and CDR2 from the germline V gene are SGHDT and YYEEEE. This CDR3 is CASSLYRHGGYTF. As DNA, the CDR3 is TGTGCCAGCAGCTTGTATCGACACGGTGGCTACACCTTC.

This sequence joins TRBV5-4 and TRBJ2-1; TRBD2 matches 13 bases. The J segment lost 6 bases and the V segment lost 4 bases, leaving 10 bases of the junction unmatched. Germline V CDR1 and CDR2: SGHNT, YYREEE (reference sequence). The CDR3 runs to 17 residues. The CDR3 nucleotides are TGTGCCAGCAGCAAAGGACTAGCGGGAGACACCTTCAATGAGCAGTTCTTC. Amino acid sequence: CASSKGLAGDTFNEQFF.

The rearrangement uses TRBV5-6 and TRBJ2-1, with a possible D match to TRBD1 (5 bases). V was cut by 0 bases and J by 2 bases, with 6 bases left in between. There are 14 residues in the CDR3. Germline V gene data show CDR1 as SGHDT and CDR2 as YYEEEE. The CDR3 DNA follows: TGTGCCAGCAGCTTGGGGGGCCCCTACAATGAGCAGTTCTTC. It is translated as CASSLGGPYNEQFF.

This clone has a handful of counts. V is TRBV6-5 and J is TRBJ1-2; the D gene is possibly TRBD1 (5 bases). The ends were cut back, 6 bases at V and 5 bases at J, with 19 bases in the middle. The germline V gene has CDR1 MNHEY and CDR2 SVGAGI. The CDR3 spans 15 residues. CDR3 DNA sequence: TGTGCCAGCAGCTCTTGGGGGGGGATACGGTATGGCTACACCTTC. Translation: CASSSWGGIRYGYTF.

The chain recombines TRBV4-1 with TRBJ2-2; unclear D gene. Trimming left V 0 bases short and J 4 bases short, with 12 bases between. Germline-derived CDR1 and CDR2 are MGHRA and YSYEKL. This CDR3 region has 16 residues. As DNA, the CDR3 is TGCGCCAGCAGCCAAGAGTCTACAGCCCGCACCGGGGAGCTGTTTTTT. It codes for CASSQESTARTGELFF.